The 17 T cell receptor beta chains below come from one sample, sequenced in a study of technical replicates of blood from a few donors. The assay was immunoSEQ multiplex PCR, and TCRdb's table has in-frame clones only and misses some. The table shows tens of thousands of clones, with over 75% occurring only once. Sequencing was done on a sample of T cells isolated from PBMCs. All receptors come from a human donor in good health.

The chain is built from TRBV6-5 and TRBJ1-3; D is possibly TRBD1 (5 bases). The CDR3 length is 13 residues. The V and J ends lost 7 bases and 4 bases respectively, with 11 bases between them. The V gene's germline CDR1 is MNHEY and CDR2 SVGAGI. CDR3: CASTRDSGNTIYF. The CDR3 DNA is TGTGCCAGCACCCGGGACTCAGGAAACACCATATATTTT.

This chain connects TRBV2 to TRBJ2-5; 11 positions agree with TRBD1. Trimming removed 2 bases from V and 5 bases from J; junction bases left unmatched: 7. The germline V gene has CDR1 SNHLY and CDR2 FYNNEI. This CDR3 has 16 residues. CDR3 loop: CASSEILGTGGETQYF. The CDR3 region has the DNA TGTGCCAGCAGTGAAATCTTAGGGACAGGGGGTGAGACCCAGTACTTC.

This chain connects TRBV27 to TRBJ1-2, with 7 bases identical to TRBD1. The CDR3 runs to 13 residues. Germline V CDR1 and CDR2: MNHEY, SMNVEV (reference sequence). Unmatched junction bases numbered 9, after V lost 6 bases and J lost 8 bases. CDR3 in amino acids: CASRPRGPEGYTF. The CDR3 bases are TGTGCCAGCAGACCTAGGGGGCCTGAAGGCTACACCTTC.

This clone was found once. The rearrangement joins TRBV7-6 to TRBJ1-1; D gene uncertain. The V end lost 6 bases, the J end lost 2 bases, and 10 bases lay between the germline ends. Germline V gene lookup returns CDR1 SGHVS and CDR2 FNYEAQ. The CDR3 runs 13 residues. For the CDR3, the DNA is TGTGCCAGCAGTAGAGGCGGTAACACTGAAGCTTTCTTT. Protein: CASSRGGNTEAFF. Full variable domain (rest looked up from reference TRBV7-6 and TRBJ1-1): GAGVSQSPRYKVTKRGQDVALRCDPISGHVSLYWYRQALGQGPEFLTYFNYEAQQDKSGLPNDRFSAERPEGSISTLTIQRTEQRDSAMYRCASSRGGNTEAFFGQGTRLTVV.

This clone was seen a handful of times. This chain links TRBV11-3 with TRBJ2-1, with D perhaps TRBD2 (7 bases). Trimming removed 3 bases at V and 9 bases at J, with 12 bases between. Germline V gene lookup returns CDR1 SGHNT and CDR2 YENEEA. The CDR3 length is 13 residues. CDR3 sequence: CASSLGGRGEQFF. Here the CDR3 DNA reads TGTGCCAGCAGCTTGGGGGGGCGAGGTGAGCAGTTCTTC.

This sequence joins TRBV10-3 and TRBJ2-3, with 10 nucleotides matching TRBD2. Looked up from germline, CDR1 is ENHRY and CDR2 is SYGVKD. CDR3 length: 14 amino acids. The V segment lost 11 bases and the J segment 5 bases; nucleotides outside the gene matches: 10. The CDR3 is CASGSGRAVDTQYF. In nucleotides, the CDR3 is TGTGCCTCAGGAAGCGGGAGGGCCGTAGATACGCAGTATTTT.

The J gene is TRBJ1-2, the V gene TRBV7-8; TRBD1 matches 7 bases. This CDR3 has 13 residues. Germline trimming cut 7 bases from V and 5 bases from J; bases unmatched to any gene: 7. Germline CDR1 reads SGHVS; CDR2 reads FQNEAQ. The CDR3 DNA reads TGTGCCAGCACCCCACAGGGGTTGTATGGCTACACCTTC. Its translation: CASTPQGLYGYTF.

The chain couples TRBV6-1 to TRBJ1-2; TRBD1 matches 7 bases. This CDR3 is 14 amino acids long. V shed 4 bases and J 8 bases; nucleotides not matched to a gene: 10. Germline-derived CDR1 and CDR2 are MNHNS and SASEGT. CDR3 residues: CASSGTTGAWGYTF. The CDR3 nucleotides read TGTGCCAGCAGTGGAACAACAGGGGCTTGGGGCTACACCTTC.

This clone was seen a single time. This rearrangement joins TRBV10-2 to TRBJ2-3; 7 bases are shared with TRBD2. V dropped 6 bases and J dropped 2; count of bases not matched to a gene: 5. CDR3 length equals 14 residues. Germline V gene lookup returns CDR1 WSHSY and CDR2 SAAADI. In nucleotides, the CDR3 is TGCGCCAGCAGAGGACTAGGTCCCACAGATACGCAGTATTTT. This gives the protein CASRGLGPTDTQYF.

This clone has only one observation. Here the CDR3 DNA reads TGTGCCAGCAGCTCCCGGGGGAAGGGTGAAAAACTGTTTTTT. This sequence encodes CASSSRGKGEKLFF. The genes are TRBV11-2 and TRBJ1-4, with a possible D match to TRBD1 (5 bases). The CDR3 runs to 14 residues. Germline V gene lookup returns CDR1 SGHAT and CDR2 FQNNGV. Trimming removed 4 bases from V and 7 bases from J, with 13 bases in between.

V usage is TRBV18 and J usage is TRBJ1-4; D not resolved. Germline-derived CDR1 and CDR2 are KGHSH and LQKENI. The CDR3 is made up of 14 amino acids. Trimming left V 5 bases short and J 2 bases short, with 9 bases between. CDR3 sequence reads: CASSVTGTNEKLFF. DNA for the CDR3: TGTGCCAGCTCAGTAACGGGTACTAATGAAAAACTGTTTTTT. Full variable domain (rest looked up from reference TRBV18 and TRBJ1-4): NAGVMQNPRHLVRRRGQEARLRCSPMKGHSHVYWYRQLPEEGLKFMVYLQKENIIDESGMPKERFSAEFPKEGPSILRIQQVVRGDSAAYFCASSVTGTNEKLFFGSGTQLSVL.

The chain links TRBV9 to TRBJ2-7, with a possible D match to TRBD1 (5 bases). The CDR3 sequence is 15 residues long. With 4 bases removed from V and 0 bases from J, the gap between germline ends came to 14 bases. Germline CDR1 SGDLS, CDR2 YYNGEE. CDR3 in amino acids: CASSPTGRASYEQYF. The CDR3 nucleotides are TGTGCCAGCAGCCCTACAGGACGGGCCTCCTACGAGCAGTACTTC.

This clone showed up just once. The chain links TRBV19 to TRBJ2-7, with D possibly TRBD1 on 6 matching bases. Germline V gene data show CDR1 as LNHDA and CDR2 as SQIVND (reference sequence). V was clipped by 5 bases and J by 0 bases, with 11 bases between them. This CDR3 spans 14 amino acids. The CDR3 sequence is CASSWDTDSYEQYF. In DNA form, the CDR3 reads TGTGCCAGTAGTTGGGACACCGACTCCTACGAGCAGTACTTC.

V and J are TRBV7-3 and TRBJ2-7, with D tentatively TRBD1 (6 bases). V lost 2 bases to trimming and J lost 2 bases, with 10 bases between them. This CDR3 spans 14 amino acids. CDR1 SGHTA and CDR2 FQGTGA come from the germline V gene. The CDR3 reads CASSLGGTTYEQYF. For the CDR3, the DNA is TGTGCCAGCAGCTTAGGGGGCACCACCTACGAGCAGTACTTC.

The chain couples TRBV28 to TRBJ2-1; 8 nucleotides match TRBD2. V was pared by 2 bases and J by 2 bases, with 2 bases of the junction left unmatched. Germline CDR1 reads MDHEN; CDR2 reads SYDVKM. The CDR3 sequence is 15 residues long. The CDR3 DNA follows: TGTGCCAGCAGTTTACCAGCGGGAGCCTACAATGAGCAGTTCTTC. It translates to CASSLPAGAYNEQFF. Full variable domain (rest looked up from reference TRBV28 and TRBJ2-1): DVKVTQSSRYLVKRTGEKVFLECVQDMDHENMFWYRQDPGLGLRLIYFSYDVKMKEKGDIPEGYSVSREKKERFSLILESASTNQTSMYLCASSLPAGAYNEQFFGPGTRLTVL.

The chain combines TRBV11-2 with TRBJ2-5; 13 bases are shared with TRBD2. Germline V CDR1 and CDR2: SGHAT, FQNNGV. Trimming at V came to 5 bases and at J to 5 bases, leaving 5 bases not matched to a gene. The CDR3 runs 15 residues. DNA for the CDR3: TGTGCCAGCAGCCGCACTAGCGGGAGGGGGGAGACCCAGTACTTC. This codes for CASSRTSGRGETQYF.

This chain uses TRBV9 with TRBJ1-2, with 7 positions matching TRBD1. This CDR3 has 17 residues. Germline V gene data show CDR1 as SGDLS and CDR2 as YYNGEE. V dropped 3 bases and J dropped 6; count of bases not matched to a gene: 17. The CDR3 DNA follows: TGTGCCAGCAGCGCACGGACAGGCAGGAATTTTCTGGATGGCTACACCTTC. Protein: CASSARTGRNFLDGYTF. The whole variable domain, remainder taken from reference TRBV9 and TRBJ1-2, is DSGVTQTPKHLITATGQRVTLRCSPRSGDLSVYWYQQSLDQGLQFLIQYYNGEERAKGNILERFSAQQFPDLHSELNLSSLELGDSALYFCASSARTGRNFLDGYTFGSGTRLTVV.